Listed here is a single TCR beta chain. Donors were healthy Caucasian individuals from Russia aged about 6 to 100. The study isolated at least 7 million PBMCs from each sample. This sample is part of a study of blood T cells in healthy people across ages. As for the study in general: T cells yielded about one barcoded beta molecule per two cells through template switching.

Germline V gene sequence: CDR1 MNHEY, CDR2 SMNVEV (reference sequence). J was trimmed by 3 bases and V by 4 bases; bases with no gene match: 7. This CDR3 has 15 residues. A second about 7 to 12 cycle PCR used barcoded and J-beta primers. A template-switch adaptor with 12 random nucleotides tagged each cDNA molecule. MiXCR, applied by TCRdb to the 5' RACE reads, yields one record per CDR3 protein. There are hundreds of thousands of distinct CDR3 sequences in the sample; roughly three fifths occur only once, and about 26% lies in the top ten. Sample: blood. The TCR comes from a man aged 35 to 55 in good health. The V gene is TRBV27, the J gene TRBJ2-3; TRBD2 aligns across 7 bases. In nucleotides, the CDR3 is TGTGCCAGCAGTTCGCGGGAGATTTGGACAGATACGCAGTATTTT. Translated, it gives CASSSREIWTDTQYF.